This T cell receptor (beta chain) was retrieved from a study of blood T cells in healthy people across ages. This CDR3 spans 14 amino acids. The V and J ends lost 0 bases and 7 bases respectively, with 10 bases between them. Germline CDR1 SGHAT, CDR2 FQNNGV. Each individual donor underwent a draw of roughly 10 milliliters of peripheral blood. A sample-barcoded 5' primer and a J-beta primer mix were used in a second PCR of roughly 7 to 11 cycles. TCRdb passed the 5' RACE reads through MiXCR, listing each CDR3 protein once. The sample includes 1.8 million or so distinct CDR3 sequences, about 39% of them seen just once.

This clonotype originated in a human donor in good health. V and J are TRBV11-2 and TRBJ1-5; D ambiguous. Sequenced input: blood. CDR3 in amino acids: CASSLEILGQPQHF. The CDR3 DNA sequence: TGTGCCAGCAGCTTAGAAATTTTGGGACAGCCCCAGCATTTT.